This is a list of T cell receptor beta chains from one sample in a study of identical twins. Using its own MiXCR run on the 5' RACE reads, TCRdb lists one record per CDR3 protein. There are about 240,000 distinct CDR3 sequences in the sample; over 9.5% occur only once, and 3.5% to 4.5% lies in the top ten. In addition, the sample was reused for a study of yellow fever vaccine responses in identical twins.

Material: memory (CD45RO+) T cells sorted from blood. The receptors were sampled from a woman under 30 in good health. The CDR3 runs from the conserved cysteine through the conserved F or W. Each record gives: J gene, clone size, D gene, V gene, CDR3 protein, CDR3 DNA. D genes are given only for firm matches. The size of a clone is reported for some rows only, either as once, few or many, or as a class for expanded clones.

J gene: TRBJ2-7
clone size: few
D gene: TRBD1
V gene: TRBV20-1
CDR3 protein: CSARGHGQGAEQYF
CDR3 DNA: TGCAGTGCTAGAGGCCATGGACAGGGAGCCGAGCAGTACTTC

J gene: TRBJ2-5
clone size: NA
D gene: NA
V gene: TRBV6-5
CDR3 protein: CASGYLRLIQETQYF
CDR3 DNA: TGTGCCAGCGGTTACTTAAGACTAATCCAAGAGACCCAGTACTTC

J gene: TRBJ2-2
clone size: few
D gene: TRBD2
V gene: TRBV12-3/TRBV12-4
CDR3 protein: CASRRLAGGPSDGELFF
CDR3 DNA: TGTGCCAGCAGGCGACTAGCGGGAGGGCCATCGGACGGGGAGCTGTTTTTT

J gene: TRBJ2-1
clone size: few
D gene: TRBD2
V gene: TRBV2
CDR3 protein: CASRSLAGIYNEQFF
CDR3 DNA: TGTGCCAGCAGGAGTCTAGCGGGGATTTACAATGAGCAGTTCTTC

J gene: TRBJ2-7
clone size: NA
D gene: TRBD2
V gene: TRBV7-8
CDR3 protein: CASSLVDAGGYEQYF
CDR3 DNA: TGTGCCAGCAGCTTAGTTGACGCGGGAGGCTACGAGCAGTACTTC

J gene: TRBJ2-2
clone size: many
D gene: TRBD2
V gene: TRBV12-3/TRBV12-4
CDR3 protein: CASRPYGRDGELFF
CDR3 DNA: TGTGCCAGCAGGCCTTACGGGAGGGACGGGGAGCTGTTTTTT

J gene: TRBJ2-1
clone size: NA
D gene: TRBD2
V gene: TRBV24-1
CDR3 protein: CATSGGREGSYNEQFF
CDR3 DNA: TGTGCCACCAGTGGGGGGCGGGAGGGCTCCTACAATGAGCAGTTCTTC

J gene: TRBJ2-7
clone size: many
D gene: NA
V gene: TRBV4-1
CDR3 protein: CASSQVKGFYEQYF
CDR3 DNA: TGCGCCAGCAGCCAAGTAAAGGGTTTCTACGAGCAGTACTTC

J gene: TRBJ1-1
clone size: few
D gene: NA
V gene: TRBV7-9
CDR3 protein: CASSGRARNTEAFF
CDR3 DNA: TGTGCCAGCAGCGGTAGGGCCAGAAACACTGAAGCTTTCTTT

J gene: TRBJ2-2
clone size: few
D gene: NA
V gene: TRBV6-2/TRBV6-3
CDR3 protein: CASSYVQVTGELFF
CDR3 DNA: TGTGCCAGCAGTTACGTGCAGGTTACCGGGGAGCTGTTTTTT

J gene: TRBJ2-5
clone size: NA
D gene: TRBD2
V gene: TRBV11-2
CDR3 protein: CASSKRGGGDQETQYF
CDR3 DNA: TGTGCCAGCAGCAAGCGTGGCGGGGGGGACCAAGAGACCCAGTACTTC

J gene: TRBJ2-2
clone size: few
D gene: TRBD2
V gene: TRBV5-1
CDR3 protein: CASSLAGTSTGELFF
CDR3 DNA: TGCGCCAGCAGCTTGGCCGGGACTAGCACCGGGGAGCTGTTTTTT

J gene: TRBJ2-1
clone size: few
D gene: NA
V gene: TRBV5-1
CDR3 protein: CASSFAGTSGNEQFF
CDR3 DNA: TGCGCCAGCAGCTTCGCCGGGACGTCGGGCAATGAGCAGTTCTTC

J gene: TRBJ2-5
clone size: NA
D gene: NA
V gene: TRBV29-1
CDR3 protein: CSVRAGFHFRETQYF
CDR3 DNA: TGCAGCGTTCGAGCCGGGTTCCATTTTCGGGAGACCCAGTACTTC

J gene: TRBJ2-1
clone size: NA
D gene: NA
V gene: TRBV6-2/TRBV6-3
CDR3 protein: CASSPMGRVSYNEQFF
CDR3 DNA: TGTGCCAGCAGTCCGATGGGCAGGGTCTCCTACAATGAGCAGTTCTTC

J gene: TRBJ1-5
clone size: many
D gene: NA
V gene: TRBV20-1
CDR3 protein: CRARPIASHQPQHF
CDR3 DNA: TGCAGAGCTCGACCCATAGCCAGCCATCAGCCCCAGCATTTT

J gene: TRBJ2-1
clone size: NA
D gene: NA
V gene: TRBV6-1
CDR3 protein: CASSPRTVGEQFF
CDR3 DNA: TGTGCCAGCAGCCCCAGGACTGTCGGAGAGCAGTTCTTC

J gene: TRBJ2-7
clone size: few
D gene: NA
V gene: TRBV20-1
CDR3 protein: CSAPGRSSYEQYF
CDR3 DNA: TGCAGTGCTCCGGGACGCAGCTCCTACGAGCAGTACTTC

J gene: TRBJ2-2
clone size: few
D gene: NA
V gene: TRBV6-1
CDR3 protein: CASQQGYTGELFF
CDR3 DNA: TGTGCCAGCCAGCAGGGATACACCGGGGAGCTGTTTTTT

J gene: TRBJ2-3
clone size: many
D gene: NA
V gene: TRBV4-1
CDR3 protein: CASSHTDLGATDTQYF
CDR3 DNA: TGCGCCAGCAGCCATACAGACCTAGGAGCGACAGATACGCAGTATTTT

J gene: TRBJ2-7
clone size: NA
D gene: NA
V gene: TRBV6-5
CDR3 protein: CASSYSTPGQRRGEQYF
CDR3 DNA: TGTGCCAGCAGTTACTCGACCCCGGGACAACGGCGAGGGGAGCAGTACTTC

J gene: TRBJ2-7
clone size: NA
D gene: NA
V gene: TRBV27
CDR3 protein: CASSLTVRGWYEQYF
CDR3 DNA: TGTGCCAGCAGTTTAACGGTCAGGGGCTGGTACGAGCAGTACTTC

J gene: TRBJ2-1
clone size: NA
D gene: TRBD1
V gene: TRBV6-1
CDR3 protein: CASSDGQGDYNEQFF
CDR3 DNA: TGTGCCAGCAGCGATGGACAGGGGGATTACAATGAGCAGTTCTTC

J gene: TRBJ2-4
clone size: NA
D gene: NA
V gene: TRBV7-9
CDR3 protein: CASSLGWQGNGNIQYF
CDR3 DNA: TGTGCCAGCAGCTTAGGGTGGCAGGGGAATGGTAACATTCAGTACTTC

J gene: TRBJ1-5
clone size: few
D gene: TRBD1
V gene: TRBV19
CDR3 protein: CASSRQGQVDQPQHF
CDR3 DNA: TGTGCCAGTAGCCGCCAGGGACAGGTTGATCAGCCCCAGCATTTT

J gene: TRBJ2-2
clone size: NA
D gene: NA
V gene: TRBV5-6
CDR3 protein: CASSLLNQAGELFF
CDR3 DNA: TGTGCCAGCAGCTTATTAAACCAGGCCGGGGAGCTGTTTTTT

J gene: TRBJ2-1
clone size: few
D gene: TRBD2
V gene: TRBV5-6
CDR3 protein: CASSPGLAGMDEQFF
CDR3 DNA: TGTGCCAGCAGCCCCGGACTAGCGGGGATGGATGAGCAGTTCTTC

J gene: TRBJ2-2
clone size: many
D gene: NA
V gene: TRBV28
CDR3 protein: CASSFGLSTGELFF
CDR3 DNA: TGTGCCAGCAGTTTCGGACTTAGTACCGGGGAGCTGTTTTTT

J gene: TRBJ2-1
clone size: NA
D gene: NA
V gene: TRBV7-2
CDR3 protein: CASSSTFSGRYNEQFF
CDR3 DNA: TGTGCCAGCAGCTCCACGTTTAGTGGGCGCTACAATGAGCAGTTCTTC

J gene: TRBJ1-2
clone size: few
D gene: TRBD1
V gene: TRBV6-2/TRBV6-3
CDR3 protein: CASRRWTGQTYGYTF
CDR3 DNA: TGTGCCAGCCGAAGGTGGACAGGACAGACCTATGGCTACACCTTC

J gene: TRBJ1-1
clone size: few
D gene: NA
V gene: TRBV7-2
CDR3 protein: CASSVRASSGDTEAFF
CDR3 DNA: TGTGCCAGCAGCGTCCGAGCTTCTTCGGGTGACACTGAAGCTTTCTTT

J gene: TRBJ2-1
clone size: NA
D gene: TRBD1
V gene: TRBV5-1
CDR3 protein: CASSSGTGTTYNEQFF
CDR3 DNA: TGCGCCAGCAGCTCCGGGACAGGCACCACCTACAATGAGCAGTTCTTC

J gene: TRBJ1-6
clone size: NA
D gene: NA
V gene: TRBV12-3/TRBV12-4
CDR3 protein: CASSFSYSPLHF
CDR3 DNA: TGTGCCAGCAGTTTCTCCTATTCACCCCTCCACTTT

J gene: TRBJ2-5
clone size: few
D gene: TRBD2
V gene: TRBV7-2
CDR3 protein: CASSLTWGGETQYF
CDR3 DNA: TGTGCCAGCAGTTTGACTTGGGGGGGAGAGACCCAGTACTTC

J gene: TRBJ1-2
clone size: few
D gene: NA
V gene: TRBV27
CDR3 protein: CASRPHRGYGYTF
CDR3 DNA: TGTGCCAGCAGACCCCACCGGGGCTATGGCTACACCTTC

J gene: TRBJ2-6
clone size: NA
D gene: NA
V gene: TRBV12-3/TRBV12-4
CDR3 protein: CASSRSGANVLTF
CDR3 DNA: TGTGCCAGCAGTCGCTCTGGGGCCAACGTCCTGACTTTC

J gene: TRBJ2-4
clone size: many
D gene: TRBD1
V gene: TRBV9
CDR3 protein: CASSSDRDAKNIQYF
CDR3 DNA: TGTGCCAGCAGCTCCGACAGGGACGCCAAAAACATTCAGTACTTC

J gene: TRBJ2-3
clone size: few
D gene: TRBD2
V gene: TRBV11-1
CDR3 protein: CASSPRLAGAKGTDTQYF
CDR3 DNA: TGTGCCAGCAGCCCTAGGCTAGCGGGAGCTAAAGGCACAGATACGCAGTATTTT

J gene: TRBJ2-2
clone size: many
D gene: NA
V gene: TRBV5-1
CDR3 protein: CASSLALNTGELFF
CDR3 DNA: TGTGCCAGCAGCTTGGCGCTGAACACCGGGGAGCTGTTTTTT

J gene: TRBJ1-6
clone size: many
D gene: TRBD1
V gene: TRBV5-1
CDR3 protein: CASSLKRDRGPSPLHF
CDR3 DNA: TGCGCCAGCAGCCTAAAGCGGGACAGGGGGCCTTCACCCCTCCACTTT

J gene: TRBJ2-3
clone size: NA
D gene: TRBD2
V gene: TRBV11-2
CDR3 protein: CASSSVSGSWQDTQYF
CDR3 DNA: TGTGCCAGCAGCTCCGTTAGCGGGAGCTGGCAAGATACGCAGTATTTT

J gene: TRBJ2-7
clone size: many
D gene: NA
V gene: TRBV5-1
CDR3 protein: CASSSAGFDEQYF
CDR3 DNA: TGCGCCAGCAGCTCGGCCGGGTTCGACGAGCAGTACTTC

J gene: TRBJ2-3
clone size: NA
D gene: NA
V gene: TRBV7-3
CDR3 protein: CASSLRVYGADTQYF
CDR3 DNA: TGTGCCAGCAGCTTAAGAGTCTACGGCGCAGATACGCAGTATTTT

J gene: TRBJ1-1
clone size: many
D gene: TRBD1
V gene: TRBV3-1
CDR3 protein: CASVRRTGATEAFF
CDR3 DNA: TGTGCCAGCGTAAGAAGGACAGGGGCAACTGAAGCTTTCTTT

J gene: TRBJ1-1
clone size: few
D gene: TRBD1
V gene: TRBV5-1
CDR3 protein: CASSSGTGALLEAFF
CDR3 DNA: TGCGCCAGCAGCTCCGGGACAGGGGCACTCTTGGAAGCTTTCTTT

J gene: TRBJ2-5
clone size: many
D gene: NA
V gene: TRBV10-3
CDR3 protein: CAISVGSGQETQYF
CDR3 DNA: TGTGCCATCAGTGTAGGTAGCGGACAAGAGACCCAGTACTTC

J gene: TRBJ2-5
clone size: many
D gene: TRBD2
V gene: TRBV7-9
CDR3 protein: CASSFPSGSETQYF
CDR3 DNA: TGTGCCAGCAGCTTTCCCAGCGGGAGTGAGACCCAGTACTTC

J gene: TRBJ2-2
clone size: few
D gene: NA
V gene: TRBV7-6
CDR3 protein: CASSRPSEDPNTGELFF
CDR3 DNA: TGTGCCAGCAGCCGACCTTCGGAGGACCCGAACACCGGGGAGCTGTTTTTT

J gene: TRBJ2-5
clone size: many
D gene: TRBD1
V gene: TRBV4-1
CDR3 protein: CASSQAGQLETQYF
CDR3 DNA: TGCGCCAGCAGCCAAGCGGGACAGCTGGAGACCCAGTACTTC